What follows is one TCR beta chain and its context. Its antigen is currently unknown. Negative isolation yielded CD8+ and CD4+ T cells; FACS enriched TEMRA cells. These data originate in a study of CD8 T cells in Susac syndrome. Study results and limitations: Regarding the TCR sequencing and HLA analysis, the study admitted that a relatively small number of individuals were involved.

CDR1 and CDR2 (germline): SGDLS, YYNGEE. V was shortened by 1 base and J by 5 bases, with 12 bases between the two germline ends. This CDR3 contains 14 residues. RNA totalling about 0.45 to 1 ug underwent reverse transcription with random hexamers. TCRdb called the immunoSEQ multiplex PCR reads again in MiXCR, with one record for every CDR3 protein. This table holds tens of thousands of distinct CDR3 sequences, more than 80% found once. The TCR comes from a human donor in good health. The source material was CD8+ T cells from PBMCs. This chain joins TRBV9 and TRBJ1-1, with D maybe TRBD1 (5 bases). The CDR3 DNA follows: TGTGCCAGCAGCGTACTGGGCAGGGTTACTGAAGCTTTCTTT. It encodes CASSVLGRVTEAFF.